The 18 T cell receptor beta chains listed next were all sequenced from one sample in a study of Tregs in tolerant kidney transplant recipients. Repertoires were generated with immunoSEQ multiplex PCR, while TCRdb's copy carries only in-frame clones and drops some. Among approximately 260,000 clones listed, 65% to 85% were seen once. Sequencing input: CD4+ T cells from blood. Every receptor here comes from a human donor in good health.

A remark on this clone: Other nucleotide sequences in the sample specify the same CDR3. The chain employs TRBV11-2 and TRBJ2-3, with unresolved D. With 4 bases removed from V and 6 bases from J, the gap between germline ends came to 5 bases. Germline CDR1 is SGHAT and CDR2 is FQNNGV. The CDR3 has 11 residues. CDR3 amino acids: CASSSTDTQYF. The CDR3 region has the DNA TGTGCCAGCAGCTCTACGGATACGCAGTATTTT.

CDR3 sequence reads: CASSPADRRPQETQYF. The CDR3 DNA reads TGTGCCAGCTCACCCGCCGACAGGAGACCTCAAGAGACCCAGTACTTC. V usage is TRBV18 and J usage is TRBJ2-5; D might be TRBD1 (6 bases). Germline V gene lookup returns CDR1 KGHSH and CDR2 LQKENI. The CDR3 is 16 amino acids. V was shortened by 3 bases and J by 2 bases, with 16 bases between the two germline ends.

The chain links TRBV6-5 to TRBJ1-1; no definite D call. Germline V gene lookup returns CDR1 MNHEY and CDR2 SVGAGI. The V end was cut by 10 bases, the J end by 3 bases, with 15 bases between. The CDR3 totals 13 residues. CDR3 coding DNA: TGTGCCACCCGCGGACGGTGGGACACTGAAGCTTTCTTT. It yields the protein CATRGRWDTEAFF.

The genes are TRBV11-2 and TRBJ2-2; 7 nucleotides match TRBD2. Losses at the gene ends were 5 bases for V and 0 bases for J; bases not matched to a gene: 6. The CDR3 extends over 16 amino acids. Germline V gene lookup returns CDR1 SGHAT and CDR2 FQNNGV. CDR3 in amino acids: CASSLSSGTNTGELFF. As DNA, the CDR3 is TGTGCCAGCAGCCTCTCTAGCGGAACGAACACCGGGGAGCTGTTTTTT.

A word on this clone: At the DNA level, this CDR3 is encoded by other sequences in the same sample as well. The chain's CDR3 is CASLPGAGRYGYTF. As DNA, the CDR3 is TGTGCCAGCCTCCCTGGGGCAGGACGCTATGGCTACACCTTC. The chain recombines TRBV27 with TRBJ1-2; D perhaps matches TRBD1 (5 bases). Germline V gene lookup returns CDR1 MNHEY and CDR2 SMNVEV (reference sequence). The length of the CDR3 is 14 residues. V was cut by 8 bases and J by 4 bases, with 17 bases left in between.

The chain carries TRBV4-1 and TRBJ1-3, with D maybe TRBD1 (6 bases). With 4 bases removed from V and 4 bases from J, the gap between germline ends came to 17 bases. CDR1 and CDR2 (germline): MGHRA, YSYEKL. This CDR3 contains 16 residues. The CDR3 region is CASSLRREQGGNTIYF. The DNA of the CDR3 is TGCGCCAGCAGCCTCAGGAGGGAGCAGGGGGGAAACACCATATATTTT.

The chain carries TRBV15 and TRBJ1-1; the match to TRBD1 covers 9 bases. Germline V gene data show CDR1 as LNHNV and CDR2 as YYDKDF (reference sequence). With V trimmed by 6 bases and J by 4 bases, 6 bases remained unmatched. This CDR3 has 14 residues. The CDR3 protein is CATRGWTGATEAFF. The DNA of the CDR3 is TGTGCCACCAGAGGGTGGACAGGGGCCACTGAAGCTTTCTTT.

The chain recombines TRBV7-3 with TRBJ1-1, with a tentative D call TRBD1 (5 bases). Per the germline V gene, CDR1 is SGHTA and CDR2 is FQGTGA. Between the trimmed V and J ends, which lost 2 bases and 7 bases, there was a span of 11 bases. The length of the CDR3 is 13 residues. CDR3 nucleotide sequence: TGTGCCAGCAGCTTACGCAGGGAGGGTGAAGCTTTCTTT. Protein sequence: CASSLRREGEAFF.

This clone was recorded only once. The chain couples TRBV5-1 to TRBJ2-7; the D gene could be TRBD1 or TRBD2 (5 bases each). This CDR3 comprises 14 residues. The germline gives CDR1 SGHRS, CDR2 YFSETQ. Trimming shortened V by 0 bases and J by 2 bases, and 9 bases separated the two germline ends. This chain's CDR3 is CASSLVGDPYEQYF. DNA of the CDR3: TGCGCCAGCAGCTTGGTGGGGGACCCCTACGAGCAGTACTTC. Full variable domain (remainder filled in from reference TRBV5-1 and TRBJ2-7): KAGVTQTPRYLIKTRGQQVTLSCSPISGHRSVSWYQQTPGQGLQFLFEYFSETQRNKGNFPGRFSGRQFSNSRSEMNVSTLELGDSALYLCASSLVGDPYEQYFGPGTRLTVT.

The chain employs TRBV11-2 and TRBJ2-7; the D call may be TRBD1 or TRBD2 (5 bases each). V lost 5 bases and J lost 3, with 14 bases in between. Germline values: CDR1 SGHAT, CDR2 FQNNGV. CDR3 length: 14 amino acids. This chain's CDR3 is CASSPTVGGYEQYF. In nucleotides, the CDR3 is TGTGCCAGCAGCCCGACAGTTGGAGGCTACGAGCAGTACTTC.

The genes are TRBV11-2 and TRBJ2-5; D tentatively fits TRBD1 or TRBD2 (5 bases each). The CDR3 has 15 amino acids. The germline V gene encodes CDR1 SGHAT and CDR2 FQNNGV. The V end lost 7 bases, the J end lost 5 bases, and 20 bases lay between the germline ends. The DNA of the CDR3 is TGTGCCAGCACAAGGCGGGCAGGGTCGTCGGAGACCCAGTACTTC. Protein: CASTRRAGSSETQYF. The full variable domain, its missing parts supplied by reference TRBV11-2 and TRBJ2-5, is EAGVAQSPRYKIIEKRQSVAFWCNPISGHATLYWYQQILGQGPKLLIQFQNNGVVDDSQLPKDRFSAERLKGVDSTLKIQPAKLEDSAVYLCASTRRAGSSETQYFGPGTRLLVL.

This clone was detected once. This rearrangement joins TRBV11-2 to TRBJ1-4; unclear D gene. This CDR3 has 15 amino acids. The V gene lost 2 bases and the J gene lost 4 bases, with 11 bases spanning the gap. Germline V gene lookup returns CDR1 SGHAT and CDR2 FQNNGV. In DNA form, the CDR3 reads TGTGCCAGCAGCTTATTTAAGGCTCGTAATGAAAAACTGTTTTTT. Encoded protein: CASSLFKARNEKLFF.

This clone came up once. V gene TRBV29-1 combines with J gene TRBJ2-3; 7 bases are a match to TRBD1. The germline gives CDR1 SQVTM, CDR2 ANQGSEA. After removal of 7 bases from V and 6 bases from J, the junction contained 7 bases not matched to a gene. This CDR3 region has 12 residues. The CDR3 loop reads CSGKQGSDTQYF. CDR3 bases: TGCAGCGGCAAACAGGGGTCGGATACGCAGTATTTT.

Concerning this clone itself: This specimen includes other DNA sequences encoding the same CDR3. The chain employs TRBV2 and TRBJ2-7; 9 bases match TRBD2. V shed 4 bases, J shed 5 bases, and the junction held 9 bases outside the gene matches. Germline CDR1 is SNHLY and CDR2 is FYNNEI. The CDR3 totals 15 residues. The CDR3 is CASSGASGVPNEQYF. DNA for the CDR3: TGTGCCAGCAGTGGGGCTAGCGGGGTGCCAAACGAGCAGTACTTC. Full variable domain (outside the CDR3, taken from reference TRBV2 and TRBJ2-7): EPEVTQTPSHQVTQMGQEVILRCVPISNHLYFYWYRQILGQKVEFLVSFYNNEISEKSEIFDDQFSVERPDGSNFTLKIRSTKLEDSAMYFCASSGASGVPNEQYFGPGTRLTVT.

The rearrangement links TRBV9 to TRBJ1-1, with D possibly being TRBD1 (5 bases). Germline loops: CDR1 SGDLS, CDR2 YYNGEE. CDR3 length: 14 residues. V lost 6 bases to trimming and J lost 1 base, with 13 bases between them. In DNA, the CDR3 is TGTGCCAGCACCGCGACAGCCCAGAACACTGAAGCTTTCTTT. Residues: CASTATAQNTEAFF.

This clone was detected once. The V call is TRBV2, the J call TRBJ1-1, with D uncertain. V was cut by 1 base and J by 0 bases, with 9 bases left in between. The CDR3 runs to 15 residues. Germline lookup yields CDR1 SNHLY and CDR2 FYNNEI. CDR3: CASSEVGSMNTEAFF. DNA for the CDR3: TGTGCCAGCAGTGAAGTCGGCTCAATGAACACTGAAGCTTTCTTT.

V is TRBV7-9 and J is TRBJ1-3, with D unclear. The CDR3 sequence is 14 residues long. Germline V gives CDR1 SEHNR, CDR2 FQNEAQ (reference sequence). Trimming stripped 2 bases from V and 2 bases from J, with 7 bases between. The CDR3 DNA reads TGTGCCAGCAGCTTAATGGGAGCTGGAAACACCATATATTTT. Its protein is CASSLMGAGNTIYF.

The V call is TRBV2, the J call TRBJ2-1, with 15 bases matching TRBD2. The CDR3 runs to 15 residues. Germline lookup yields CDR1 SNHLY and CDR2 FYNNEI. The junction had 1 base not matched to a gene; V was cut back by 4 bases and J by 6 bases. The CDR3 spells CASSGTSGRVNEQFF. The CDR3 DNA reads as TGTGCCAGCAGTGGGACTAGCGGGAGGGTCAATGAGCAGTTCTTC.